The table lists the clone carrying this TCR beta chain with a few counts. Its antigen is not identified. TCRdb re-called the 5' RACE reads through MiXCR, storing one row per CDR3 protein. Of about 42,000 distinct CDR3 sequences in the sample, approximately 7.1% are singletons; the top ten hold more than 4.5%. The sample belongs to a study of early T cells in non-severe SARS-CoV-2 infection. The CDR3 loop spans 11 amino acids. Germline values: CDR1 SNHLY, CDR2 FYNNEI. V was pared by 7 bases and J by 4 bases, with 5 bases between. Notes on the study in general: VDJdb-based matching was biased toward anti-spike CD8 responses and missed private and CD4 specificities.

The sequence derives from an adult who was a healthcare worker with PCR-confirmed SARS-CoV-2 infection or an uninfected control (not recorded which). The chain is built from TRBV2 and TRBJ2-1; D remains ambiguous. Input material: whole blood. The DNA of the CDR3 is TGTGCCAGCATAAGATACAATGAGCAGTTCTTC. This sequence encodes CASIRYNEQFF.